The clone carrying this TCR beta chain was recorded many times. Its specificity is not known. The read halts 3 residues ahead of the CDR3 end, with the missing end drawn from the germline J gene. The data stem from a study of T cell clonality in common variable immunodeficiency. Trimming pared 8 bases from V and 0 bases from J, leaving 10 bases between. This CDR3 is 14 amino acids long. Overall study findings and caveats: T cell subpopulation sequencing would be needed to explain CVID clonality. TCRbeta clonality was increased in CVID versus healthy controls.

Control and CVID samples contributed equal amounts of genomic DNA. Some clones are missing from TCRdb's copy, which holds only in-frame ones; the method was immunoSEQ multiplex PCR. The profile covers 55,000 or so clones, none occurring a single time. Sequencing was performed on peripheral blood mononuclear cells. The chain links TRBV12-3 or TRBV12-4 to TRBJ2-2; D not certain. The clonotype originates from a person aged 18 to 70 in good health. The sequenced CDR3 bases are TGTGCCAGCTGGGCCCCTCCGAACACCGGGGAG. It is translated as CASWAPPNTGE. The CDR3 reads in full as CASWAPPNTGELFF.